The 24 T cell receptor beta chains listed next were all sequenced from one sample in a study of T cell responses to AZD1222 COVID-19 vaccine (dated by TCRdb to the early 2020s). This specimen's time point label, per the study, means: baseline before first vaccination. The library was obtained by the immunoSEQ multiplex PCR assay. TCRdb took over this immuneACCESS table, retaining in-frame rearrangements with V and J assigned. Such tables are incomplete; in checked studies, under half of the missing clones stem from an unresolved V gene, and the remainder is unexplained. For this sample there are over 90,000 clones; more than 70% appear just once. 15% to 20% of the sample is taken by the ten largest. Sequencing used peripheral blood, obtained on day 0 of AZD1222 vaccination. The receptors come from an adult in good health.

The chain has TRBV27 and TRBJ2-7; D is perhaps TRBD1 or TRBD2 (6 bases each). This CDR3 region has 15 residues. V lost 8 bases and J 3 bases, leaving 20 bases between the germline ends. Germline CDR1 and CDR2: MNHEY and SMNVEV (reference sequence). The chain's CDR3 is CASSKLGGGVYEQYF. In DNA, the CDR3 is TGTGCCAGCTCGAAATTAGGAGGGGGAGTCTACGAGCAGTACTTC.

The gene calls are TRBV12-3 or TRBV12-4 and TRBJ2-7; tentative D call: TRBD1 (6 bases). V dropped 6 bases and J dropped 5 bases, with 14 bases sitting between them. This CDR3 has 13 residues. The CDR3 DNA sequence: TGTGCCAGCAGCGGACAGTTTTCAAACGAGCAGTACTTC. Protein sequence: CASSGQFSNEQYF.

V gene TRBV15 combines with J gene TRBJ2-1, with D possibly matching TRBD2 (5 bases). The germline V gene has CDR1 LNHNV and CDR2 YYDKDF (reference sequence). The CDR3 totals 17 residues. V shed 3 bases and J shed 0 bases, with 15 bases lying between them. CDR3 protein: CATSSPSTSSSYNEQFF. The CDR3 DNA is TGTGCCACCAGCAGCCCCTCTACTAGTAGCTCCTACAATGAGCAGTTCTTC.

This sequence joins TRBV28 and TRBJ1-1, with 10 bases identical to TRBD1. V was clipped by 7 bases and J by 3 bases; unmatched bases: 2. The CDR3 sequence is 13 residues long. Per germline, CDR1 MDHEN and CDR2 SYDVKM. CDR3 amino acids: CASKTGGYTEAFF. CDR3 DNA sequence: TGTGCCAGCAAGACAGGGGGCTACACTGAAGCTTTCTTT.

The rearrangement links TRBV28 to TRBJ1-2, with a possible D match to TRBD1 (5 bases). The germline CDR1 and CDR2 sequences are MDHEN and SYDVKM. V was clipped by 3 bases and J by 12 bases, with 14 bases between them. This CDR3 has 12 amino acids. The CDR3 sequence: CASSFEGWGNTF. The CDR3 DNA follows: TGTGCCAGCAGTTTTGAAGGGTGGGGGAACACCTTC.

This clone was picked up a small number of times. The CDR3 DNA reads as TGTGCCAGCTCACCACCTGAACGACGCGAGCAGTACTTC. It codes for CASSPPERREQYF. The chain employs TRBV18 and TRBJ2-7; D remains ambiguous. The CDR3 consists of 13 residues. The V gene's germline CDR1 is KGHSH and CDR2 LQKENI. Trimming took off 0 bases at V and 6 bases at J, with 9 bases between the two ends.

The V gene is TRBV2, the J gene TRBJ2-6, with 14 bases fitting TRBD2. The V gene end was trimmed by 5 bases and the J gene end by 4 bases; junction bases not matched to a gene: 7. CDR1 is SNHLY and CDR2 is FYNNEI in the germline V gene. This CDR3 is built from 18 residues. The DNA of the CDR3 is TGTGCCAGCAGTCCAAGGACTAGCGGGAGGCCCGGGGCCAACGTCCTGACTTTC. This translates into CASSPRTSGRPGANVLTF.

The gene calls are TRBV11-3 and TRBJ1-4, with unresolved D. The germline V and J ends were trimmed by 5 bases and 4 bases, with 11 bases remaining between them. The CDR3 loop spans 14 amino acids. Germline-derived CDR1 and CDR2 are SGHNT and YENEEA. The CDR3 sequence is CASSEGRFNEKLFF. Here the CDR3 DNA reads TGTGCCAGCAGCGAAGGACGGTTTAATGAAAAACTGTTTTTT.

The J gene is TRBJ2-5, the V gene TRBV7-8; possibly TRBD1 for D (7 bases). CDR1 is SGHVS, CDR2 FQNEAQ, per germline. The V gene lost 5 bases and the J gene lost 2 bases, with 15 bases spanning the gap. The CDR3 has 15 amino acids. As DNA, the CDR3 is TGTGCCAGCAGCCGAGAGGCGGGACAGCAAGAGACCCAGTACTTC. Translated: CASSREAGQQETQYF.

The chain combines TRBV19 with TRBJ1-5; D may be TRBD1 (6 bases). The V and J ends lost 6 bases and 4 bases respectively, with 19 bases between them. Germline-derived CDR1 and CDR2 are LNHDA and SQIVND (reference sequence). The CDR3 spans 16 residues. The CDR3, as DNA: TGTGCCAGTAGATCACAGGGACGGAAAGAGAATCAGCCCCAGCATTTT. Translating it yields CASRSQGRKENQPQHF.

The genes are TRBV12-3 or TRBV12-4 and TRBJ1-2; D not certain. CDR3 length: 13 residues. V shed 2 bases and J shed 8 bases, with 12 bases lying between them. CDR3 coding DNA: TGTGCCAGCAGTTTAAACGGAGGGTACGGCTACACCTTC. Amino acid sequence: CASSLNGGYGYTF.

This clone was seen only once. The J gene is TRBJ2-2, the V gene TRBV9, with D perhaps TRBD2 (6 bases). Looked up from germline, CDR1 is SGDLS and CDR2 is YYNGEE. Trimming removed 0 bases from V and 5 bases from J, with 11 bases in between. The CDR3 totals 15 residues. CDR3 nucleotide sequence: TGTGCCAGCAGCGTAGGGGATAGCGGTACCGGGGAGCTGTTTTTT. This encodes CASSVGDSGTGELFF.

The chain carries TRBV9 and TRBJ2-7; tentatively, D is TRBD2 (5 bases). The germline V gene encodes CDR1 SGDLS and CDR2 YYNGEE. The CDR3 is made up of 14 amino acids. Trimming took off 3 bases at V and 6 bases at J, with 16 bases between the two ends. The CDR3 loop reads CASSAGFSVGEQYF. The CDR3 region has the DNA TGTGCCAGCAGCGCGGGATTCTCGGTAGGCGAGCAGTACTTC.

The chain links TRBV9 to TRBJ2-7, with 8 bases identical to TRBD2. CDR1 and CDR2 from the germline V gene are SGDLS and YYNGEE. This CDR3 has 14 amino acids. The J segment lost 10 bases and the V segment lost 0 bases, leaving 9 bases of the junction unmatched. In nucleotides, the CDR3 is TGTGCCAGCAGCGTAGACGGCGGGAGGCGCGAACAGTACTTC. It codes for CASSVDGGRREQYF. Full variable domain (outside the CDR3, taken from reference TRBV9 and TRBJ2-7): DSGVTQTPKHLITATGQRVTLRCSPRSGDLSVYWYQQSLDQGLQFLIQYYNGEERAKGNILERFSAQQFPDLHSELNLSSLELGDSALYFCASSVDGGRREQYFGPGTRLTVT.

The chain is built from TRBV3-1 (or the pseudogene TRBV3-2) and TRBJ1-2; possible D gene TRBD1, 6 bases. Trimming took 4 bases from V and 8 from J, leaving 23 bases between them. The CDR3 is 16 residues long. Germline values: CDR1 LGHDT, CDR2 YNNKEL (reference sequence). Here the CDR3 DNA reads TGTGCCAGCAGCCCAAGAGACACAGGGTTATCGGCGGGCTACACCTTC. It is translated as CASSPRDTGLSAGYTF.

This chain joins TRBV2 and TRBJ2-7; 7 bases are a match to TRBD1. Looked up from germline, CDR1 is SNHLY and CDR2 is FYNNEI. V shed 4 bases and J 3 bases; nucleotides not matched to a gene: 0. This CDR3 contains 12 residues. CDR3 sequence reads: CASSGDSYEQYF. The CDR3 DNA is TGTGCCAGCAGTGGGGACAGCTACGAGCAGTACTTC.

Sample share makes this clone medium-sized. V gene TRBV6-4 combines with J gene TRBJ1-6; D is uncertain. CDR3 length: 16 residues. Germline CDR1 is MRHNA and CDR2 is SNTAGT. The V end was cut by 4 bases, the J end by 3 bases, with 13 bases between. CDR3 in amino acids: CASSGPRPYYNSPLHF. CDR3 nucleotide sequence: TGTGCCAGCAGTGGCCCTCGGCCGTACTATAATTCACCCCTCCACTTT.

This chain links TRBV19 with TRBJ1-1; TRBD1 matches 10 bases. V dropped 3 bases and J dropped 10; count of bases not matched to a gene: 11. CDR3 size: 15 residues. Germline V gives CDR1 LNHDA, CDR2 SQIVND (reference sequence). CDR3 sequence: CASSIQTGGASAAFF. The CDR3 coding sequence is TGTGCCAGTAGTATCCAGACAGGGGGCGCGTCTGCAGCTTTCTTT.

The genes are TRBV6-5 and TRBJ2-5; a weak D match, TRBD2 (5 bases). Germline lookup yields CDR1 MNHEY and CDR2 SVGAGI. V lost 0 bases to trimming and J lost 7 bases, with 12 bases between them. The CDR3 loop spans 14 amino acids. CDR3 in DNA: TGTGCCAGCAGTTACTCCGGCGGGCGTGGGACCCAGTACTTC. Translated: CASSYSGGRGTQYF.

This rearrangement joins TRBV5-5 to TRBJ1-1; tentatively, D is TRBD1 (5 bases). CDR1 and CDR2 from the germline V gene are SGHKS and YYEKEE (reference sequence). The CDR3 consists of 15 residues. The V end lost 5 bases, the J end lost 0 bases, and 14 bases lay between the germline ends. In DNA, the CDR3 is TGTGCCAGCAGGGTCCGGGACGACTTGAACACTGAAGCTTTCTTT. This gives the protein CASRVRDDLNTEAFF.

As for this clone: The junction differs from germline at one of its ends, possibly a read error. V gene TRBV6-5 combines with J gene TRBJ2-2; D might be TRBD1 (5 bases). Germline V gene sequence: CDR1 MNHEY, CDR2 SVGAGI. CDR3 length: 14 residues. CDR3 loop: CASSSYRNPGELFF. CDR3 DNA: TGTGCCAGCAGTAGCTACAGGAACCCCGGGGAGCTGTTTTTT.

This clone was seen a few times. The chain links TRBV2 to TRBJ1-5, with D possibly TRBD1 on 6 matching bases. This CDR3 region has 13 residues. Trimming shortened V by 8 bases and J by 0 bases, and 8 bases separated the two germline ends. Germline CDR1 is SNHLY and CDR2 is FYNNEI. This chain's CDR3 is CASGQNSNQPQHF. The CDR3 region has the DNA TGTGCCAGCGGACAGAATAGCAATCAGCCCCAGCATTTT.

This clone came up once. This chain connects TRBV2 to TRBJ2-3, with TRBD2 matching 9 bases. The CDR3 spans 20 residues. The J segment lost 3 bases and the V segment lost 4 bases, leaving 20 bases of the junction unmatched. Germline V gene sequence: CDR1 SNHLY, CDR2 FYNNEI. The CDR3 DNA reads TGTGCCAGCAGTGCCACCGGAGGAGGCGGGAGGGTAAGGTCGACAGATACGCAGTATTTT. It is translated as CASSATGGGGRVRSTDTQYF.

The rearrangement joins TRBV7-2 to TRBJ1-6, with D perhaps matching TRBD1 (5 bases). V was shortened by 1 base and J by 8 bases, with 18 bases between the two germline ends. The CDR3 totals 17 residues. Germline V lookup: CDR1 SGHTA, CDR2 FQGNSA. In nucleotides, the CDR3 is TGTGCCAGCAGCTTAGTCGCAGGCCCAGGGCCCTATTCACCCCTCCACTTT. It is translated as CASSLVAGPGPYSPLHF.